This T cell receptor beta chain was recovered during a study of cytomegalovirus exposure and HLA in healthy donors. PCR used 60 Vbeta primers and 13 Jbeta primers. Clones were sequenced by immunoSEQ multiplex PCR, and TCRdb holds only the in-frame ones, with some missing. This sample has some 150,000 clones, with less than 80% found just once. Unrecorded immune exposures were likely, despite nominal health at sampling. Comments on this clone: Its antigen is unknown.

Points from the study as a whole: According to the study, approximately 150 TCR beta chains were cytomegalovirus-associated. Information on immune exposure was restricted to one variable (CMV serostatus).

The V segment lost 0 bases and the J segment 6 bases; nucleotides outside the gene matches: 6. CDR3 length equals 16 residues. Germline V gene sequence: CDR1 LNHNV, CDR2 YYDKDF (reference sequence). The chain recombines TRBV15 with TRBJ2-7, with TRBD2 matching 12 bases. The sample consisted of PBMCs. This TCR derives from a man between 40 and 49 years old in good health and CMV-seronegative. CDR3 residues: CATSRDLGLAGGEQYF. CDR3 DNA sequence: TGTGCCACCAGCAGAGATTTGGGACTAGCGGGCGGCGAGCAGTACTTC.